The 29 T cell receptor beta chains below come from one sample, sequenced in a study of T cells after yellow fever vaccination (dated by TCRdb to between 2018 and 2020). Explained via the paper, the treatment or condition label denotes: live attenuated yellow fever vaccine strain. Library generation was performed with 5' RACE. The instrument given in TCRdb is Illumina HiSeq 2500. TCRdb reprocessing: public reads trimmed at Q25 with fastp, clones called with MiXCR, in-frame beta chains kept. Duplicate CDR3 protein sequences are folded into a single record with the most common DNA and genes. For this sample the table gives approximately 600,000 distinct CDR3 sequences, of which 12% were detected only once. The ten largest make up 15% of the sample. The sequenced sample was PBMCs, obtained on the day of the yellow fever booster vaccination. These receptors came from a man aged 25-45 years who received the YFV17D yellow fever vaccine.

This clonotype has only a few counts. The chain is built from TRBV13 and TRBJ2-7; tentative D call: TRBD1 (5 bases). This CDR3 has 14 amino acids. Looked up from germline, CDR1 is PRHDT and CDR2 is FYEKMQ (reference sequence). V lost 5 bases, J lost 1 base, and 12 bases lay in between. DNA of the CDR3: TGTGCCAGCAGCCCGCAGGGTTATTCCTACGAGCAGTACTTC. This gives the protein CASSPQGYSYEQYF.

The chain carries TRBV6-1 and TRBJ1-6; 7 bases align to TRBD1. The V segment lost 7 bases and the J segment 10 bases; nucleotides outside the gene matches: 13. Germline CDR1 MNHNS, CDR2 SASEGT. The CDR3 runs to 15 residues. The CDR3 loop reads CASTFLTGRGSPLHF. The CDR3 DNA reads TGTGCCAGCACATTCCTGACAGGGCGTGGATCACCCCTCCACTTT.

The V gene is TRBV11-2, the J gene TRBJ1-5, with D possibly TRBD1 on 5 matching bases. The CDR3 length is 13 residues. Trimming removed 3 bases at V and 9 bases at J, with 12 bases between. Germline V gives CDR1 SGHAT, CDR2 FQNNGV. The CDR3 coding sequence is TGTGCCAGCAGCTTGGGGGACGTCGGGCCCCAGCATTTT. Protein product: CASSLGDVGPQHF.

In this sample, this clonotype turned up a few times. The genes are TRBV29-1 and TRBJ2-7; D may be TRBD1 or TRBD2 (6 bases each). V lost 4 bases to trimming and J lost 2 bases, with 12 bases between them. Germline V gene lookup returns CDR1 SQVTM and CDR2 ANQGSEA. There are 13 residues in the CDR3. This CDR3 reads CSVGQGRTYEQYF. CDR3 DNA: TGCAGCGTTGGGCAGGGGAGGACCTACGAGCAGTACTTC.

This clonotype occurred a few times. The rearrangement joins TRBV7-2 to TRBJ2-1; 8 nucleotides align to TRBD2. The CDR3 extends over 15 amino acids. Germline lookup yields CDR1 SGHTA and CDR2 FQGNSA. V was pared by 3 bases and J by 4 bases, with 5 bases of the junction left unmatched. CDR3 DNA: TGTGCCAGCAGCTTCGGACTAGCAACTTACAATGAGCAGTTCTTC. Encoded protein: CASSFGLATYNEQFF.

This clonotype has ten or more counts. The V call is TRBV29-1, the J call TRBJ2-7, with 8 bases that match TRBD2. The CDR3 is 15 residues long. The germline V gene has CDR1 SQVTM and CDR2 ANQGSEA. The junction had 13 bases not matched to a gene; V was cut back by 6 bases and J by 3 bases. For the CDR3, the DNA is TGCAGCGTCCGTATGGCCGGGACTAGAGTCTACGAGCAGTACTTC. This codes for CSVRMAGTRVYEQYF.

This clonotype was picked up a small number of times. V is TRBV18 and J is TRBJ2-5; tentatively, D is TRBD2 (6 bases). Between the trimmed V and J ends, which lost 3 bases and 2 bases, there was a span of 13 bases. The CDR3 extends over 15 amino acids. CDR1 KGHSH and CDR2 LQKENI come from the germline V gene. The DNA of the CDR3 is TGTGCCAGCTCACCCCCAGGCGGGGTGCAAGAGACCCAGTACTTC. Translated: CASSPPGGVQETQYF. The whole variable domain, remainder taken from reference TRBV18 and TRBJ2-5, is NAGVMQNPRHLVRRRGQEARLRCSPMKGHSHVYWYRQLPEEGLKFMVYLQKENIIDESGMPKERFSAEFPKEGPSILRIQQVVRGDSAAYFCASSPPGGVQETQYFGPGTRLLVL.

The chain uses TRBV5-6 and TRBJ2-1; D perhaps matches TRBD2 (5 bases). V was clipped by 0 bases and J by 12 bases, with 13 bases between them. The length of the CDR3 is 13 residues. Germline CDR1 reads SGHDT; CDR2 reads YYEEEE. CDR3 residues: CASSLGLGKGQFF. In DNA, the CDR3 is TGTGCCAGCAGCTTGGGTCTCGGGAAAGGGCAGTTCTTC.

J is TRBJ2-1 and V is TRBV6-4; D possibly uses TRBD1 or TRBD2 (5 bases each). This CDR3 is 14 amino acids long. CDR1 MRHNA and CDR2 SNTAGT come from the germline V gene. Trimming took 6 bases from V and 0 from J, leaving 9 bases between them. As DNA, the CDR3 is TGTGCCAGCAGAGGGGAGACCTCCTACAATGAGCAGTTCTTC. Amino acids: CASRGETSYNEQFF.

The chain combines TRBV12-3 or TRBV12-4 with TRBJ2-1; tentatively, D is TRBD2 (5 bases). Trimming cost V 3 bases and J 5 bases, with 11 bases left between them. The CDR3 loop spans 14 amino acids. The CDR3 here is CASSFRTGDNEQFF. In DNA, the CDR3 is TGTGCCAGCAGTTTTAGGACTGGAGACAATGAGCAGTTCTTC.

The V call is TRBV2, the J call TRBJ2-1, with 9 bases that match TRBD1. Germline-derived CDR1 and CDR2 are SNHLY and FYNNEI. V lost 0 bases, J lost 9 bases, and 6 bases stayed unmatched. This CDR3 comprises 15 residues. The CDR3 sequence: CASSEAAGQGTEQFF. CDR3 nucleotides: TGTGCCAGCAGTGAAGCGGCGGGACAGGGAACTGAGCAGTTCTTC.

There are a few counts of this clonotype. The CDR3: CASTRGALYATTQYF. CDR3 DNA sequence: TGTGCCAGCACCCGAGGGGCCCTCTACGCTACGACCCAGTACTTC. The chain is built from TRBV7-9 and TRBJ2-5; D possibly uses TRBD1 or TRBD2 (5 bases each). V was clipped by 7 bases and J by 7 bases, with 22 bases between them. The CDR3 spans 15 residues. The germline gives CDR1 SEHNR, CDR2 FQNEAQ (reference sequence).

This clonotype was found a few times. The chain employs TRBV11-2 and TRBJ2-6; 10 positions agree with TRBD2. V lost 1 base and J lost 1; bases outside the gene matches: 4. The CDR3 runs to 18 residues. Germline assignment: CDR1 SGHAT and CDR2 FQNNGV. The chain's CDR3 is CASSLVLAGASGANVLTF. The DNA of the CDR3 is TGTGCCAGCAGCTTAGTTCTAGCGGGAGCTTCTGGGGCCAACGTCCTGACTTTC.

This clonotype was seen ten or more times. The CDR3 sequence: CASSPKNTEAFF. CDR3 in DNA: TGTGCCAGCTCACCTAAGAACACTGAAGCTTTCTTT. The gene calls are TRBV18 and TRBJ1-1, with unresolved D. The CDR3 runs 12 residues. CDR1 and CDR2 (germline): KGHSH, LQKENI. V was cut by 3 bases and J by 1 base, with 3 bases left in between.

The gene calls are TRBV12-3 or TRBV12-4 and TRBJ2-3; D gene unclear. This CDR3 is built from 11 residues. Trimming left V 7 bases short and J 6 bases short, with 8 bases between. The chain's CDR3 is CASILQDTQYF. The CDR3 DNA reads TGTGCCAGCATCCTTCAGGATACGCAGTATTTT.

This rearrangement joins TRBV6-2 or TRBV6-3 to TRBJ2-1; possibly TRBD1 for D (6 bases). Germline CDR1 and CDR2: MNHEY and SVGEGT. The CDR3 totals 14 residues. V shed 0 bases and J shed 9 bases, with 12 bases lying between them. This chain's CDR3 is CASSYSGHRSEQFF. The CDR3 DNA reads TGTGCCAGCAGTTACTCGGGACATAGAAGTGAGCAGTTCTTC.

In this sample, this clonotype turned up a few times. The chain has TRBV10-3 and TRBJ2-2; the match to TRBD1 covers 9 bases. After removal of 2 bases from V and 5 bases from J, the junction contained 3 bases not matched to a gene. Looked up from germline, CDR1 is ENHRY and CDR2 is SYGVKD. This CDR3 is built from 15 residues. DNA for the CDR3: TGTGCCATCAGTGAGGAGGACAGGGGAACCGGGGAGCTGTTTTTT. Protein: CAISEEDRGTGELFF.

The V and J genes are TRBV19 and TRBJ1-3; D uncertain. Germline values: CDR1 LNHDA, CDR2 SQIVND (reference sequence). V was trimmed by 5 bases and J by 3 bases, leaving 8 bases between them. The CDR3 totals 13 residues. The CDR3 nucleotides read TGTGCCAGTAGTGGGTTTAATGGAAACACCATATATTTT. Its protein product is CASSGFNGNTIYF.

This clonotype turned up a few times. The rearrangement joins TRBV4-1 to TRBJ2-7; tentatively, D is TRBD1 or TRBD2 (5 bases each). Germline CDR1 and CDR2: MGHRA and YSYEKL. V gave up 1 base and J gave up 4 bases, with 11 bases separating them. CDR3 length: 14 amino acids. DNA for the CDR3: TGCGCCAGCAGCCAAGCCGGGGCAGCATACGAGCAGTACTTC. Protein product: CASSQAGAAYEQYF.

This clonotype showed up just a few times. The chain combines TRBV13 with TRBJ2-1; possibly TRBD1 for D (5 bases). V was clipped by 8 bases and J by 0 bases, with 20 bases between them. This CDR3 contains 17 residues. Germline V CDR1 and CDR2: PRHDT, FYEKMQ (reference sequence). The chain's CDR3 is CASEGAPSRNSYNEQFF. CDR3 DNA sequence: TGTGCCAGCGAAGGGGCCCCTAGTCGGAACTCCTACAATGAGCAGTTCTTC.

The V and J genes are TRBV7-2 and TRBJ1-2; perhaps TRBD1 as D (5 bases). The V end was cut by 3 bases, the J end by 6 bases, with 14 bases between. Germline values: CDR1 SGHTA, CDR2 FQGNSA. The CDR3 extends over 14 amino acids. The DNA for the CDR3 is TGTGCCAGCAGCTTCAGGTCAGGGTGGGATGGCTACACCTTC. Translation: CASSFRSGWDGYTF.

This clonotype has just a few counts. This chain uses TRBV29-1 with TRBJ2-1; D remains unclear. The germline V and J ends were trimmed by 4 bases and 2 bases, with 12 bases remaining between them. Germline CDR1 is SQVTM and CDR2 is ANQGSEA. The CDR3 runs to 14 residues. CDR3 amino acids: CSVVLASTYNEQFF. CDR3 nucleotides: TGCAGCGTTGTCTTAGCCTCTACCTACAATGAGCAGTTCTTC.

This chain links TRBV7-2 with TRBJ2-7; 8 bases fit TRBD2. CDR3 length: 14 residues. CDR1 SGHTA and CDR2 FQGNSA come from the germline V gene. V dropped 7 bases and J dropped 4; count of bases not matched to a gene: 9. DNA for the CDR3: TGTGCCAGCACCCCAGGAGCGGGAGCTTACGAGCAGTACTTC. Translated: CASTPGAGAYEQYF.

In this sample, this clonotype turned up a few times. This chain connects TRBV6-1 to TRBJ2-7; unclear D gene. V was clipped by 8 bases and J by 2 bases, with 13 bases between them. The length of the CDR3 is 13 residues. Germline V gives CDR1 MNHNS, CDR2 SASEGT. The CDR3, as DNA: TGTGCCAGCTCGCGCTCCAAACCCTACGAGCAGTACTTC. This translates into CASSRSKPYEQYF.

This clonotype was seen more than once but under ten times. J is TRBJ2-7 and V is TRBV5-1; D gene uncertain. Germline V lookup: CDR1 SGHRS, CDR2 YFSETQ. V was pared by 0 bases and J by 5 bases, with 18 bases between. The CDR3 is 16 amino acids. The CDR3 here is CASSLVPNPFSDEQYF. In nucleotides, the CDR3 is TGCGCCAGCAGCTTGGTACCAAACCCTTTTTCGGACGAGCAGTACTTC.

Comment on this clonotype: Being one base from a much bigger clone, this may be a read error. CDR3 residues: CASSPEWSSLDTQYF. CDR3 sequence (DNA): TGTGCCAGCAGCCCAGAGTGGTCTAGCTTGGATACGCAGTATTTT. The gene calls are TRBV3-1 and TRBJ2-3; maybe TRBD2 (5 bases). V lost 4 bases, J lost 6 bases, and 17 bases lay in between. The germline V gene encodes CDR1 LGHDT and CDR2 YNNKEL (reference sequence). This CDR3 comprises 15 residues.

V and J are TRBV28 and TRBJ1-2; 7 nucleotides line up with TRBD1. The CDR3 spans 15 residues. V lost 1 base and J lost 4; bases outside the gene matches: 6. Germline CDR1 and CDR2: MDHEN and SYDVKM. CDR3: CASSLFRGFGYGYTF. In nucleotides, the CDR3 is TGTGCCAGCAGTTTATTCAGGGGGTTTGGCTATGGCTACACCTTC.

A few counts support this clonotype. The rearrangement links TRBV9 to TRBJ2-1; no clear D. The CDR3 covers 14 residues. The germline V gene encodes CDR1 SGDLS and CDR2 YYNGEE. The ends were cut back, 0 bases at V and 7 bases at J, with 11 bases in the middle. The CDR3 bases are TGTGCCAGCAGCGTAGCCCCGGTGGGGAATGAGCAGTTCTTC. Translation gives CASSVAPVGNEQFF.

The chain is built from TRBV9 and TRBJ2-5, with D maybe TRBD2 (6 bases). The CDR3 totals 14 residues. Germline loops: CDR1 SGDLS, CDR2 YYNGEE. With 0 bases removed from V and 7 bases from J, the gap between germline ends came to 13 bases. CDR3 residues: CASSVAPGEGTQYF. In nucleotides, the CDR3 is TGTGCCAGCAGCGTAGCTCCGGGAGAAGGGACCCAGTACTTC.